This T cell receptor (beta chain) emerged from a study of cytomegalovirus exposure and HLA in healthy donors. Regarding the study as a whole: Compared with the roughly 700-donor mean, an Asian-associated ancestry cluster reportedly had fewer N-insertions, according to a later analysis.

PCR primers comprised 60 Vbeta and 13 Jbeta primers. TCRdb's copy holds only in-frame clones and misses some; the assay was immunoSEQ multiplex PCR. The sample lists 150,000 to 200,000 clones, 80% to 90% occurring once. Remarks on this clone: Antigen unknown.

CDR1 is MNHEY and CDR2 is SVGAGI in the germline V gene. This CDR3 contains 15 residues. V was clipped by 6 bases and J by 6 bases; unmatched bases: 10. Sequenced: PBMCs. The TCR sequence derives from a young woman in good health and CMV-seropositive. The V gene is TRBV6-5, the J gene TRBJ2-3; TRBD2 matches at 9 bases. CDR3 sequence: CASSRGLAGFDTQYF. The CDR3 DNA follows: TGTGCCAGCAGCCGGGGGCTAGCGGGGTTCGATACGCAGTATTTT.